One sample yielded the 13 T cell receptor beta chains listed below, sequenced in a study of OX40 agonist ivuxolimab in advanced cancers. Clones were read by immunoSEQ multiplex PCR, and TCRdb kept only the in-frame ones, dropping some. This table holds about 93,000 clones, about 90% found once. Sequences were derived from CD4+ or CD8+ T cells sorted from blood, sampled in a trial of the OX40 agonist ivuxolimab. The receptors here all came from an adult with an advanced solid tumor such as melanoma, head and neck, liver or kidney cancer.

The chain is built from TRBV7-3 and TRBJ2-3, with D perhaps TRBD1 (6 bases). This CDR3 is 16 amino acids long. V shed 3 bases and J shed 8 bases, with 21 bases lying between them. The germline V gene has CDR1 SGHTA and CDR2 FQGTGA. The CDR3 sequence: CASSLATGLGVATQYF. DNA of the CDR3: TGTGCCAGCAGCTTGGCGACAGGTCTCGGAGTAGCTACGCAGTATTTT.

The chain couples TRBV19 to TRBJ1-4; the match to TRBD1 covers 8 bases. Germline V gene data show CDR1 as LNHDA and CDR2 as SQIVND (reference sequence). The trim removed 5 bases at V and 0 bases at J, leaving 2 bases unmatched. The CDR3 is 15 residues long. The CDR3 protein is CASSWTGTTNEKLFF. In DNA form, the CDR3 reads TGTGCCAGTAGTTGGACAGGGACAACTAATGAAAAACTGTTTTTT. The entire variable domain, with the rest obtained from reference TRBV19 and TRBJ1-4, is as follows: DGGITQSPKYLFRKEGQNVTLSCEQNLNHDAMYWYRQDPGQGLRLIYYSQIVNDFQKGDIAEGYSVSREKKESFPLTVTSAQKNPTAFYLCASSWTGTTNEKLFFGSGTQLSVL.

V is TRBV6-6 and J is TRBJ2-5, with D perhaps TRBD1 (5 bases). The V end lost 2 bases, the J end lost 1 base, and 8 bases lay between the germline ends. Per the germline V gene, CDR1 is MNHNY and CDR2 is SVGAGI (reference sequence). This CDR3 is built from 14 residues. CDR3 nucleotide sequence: TGTGCCAGCAGTTACAGGGGCGGCCAAGAGACCCAGTACTTC. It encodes CASSYRGGQETQYF.

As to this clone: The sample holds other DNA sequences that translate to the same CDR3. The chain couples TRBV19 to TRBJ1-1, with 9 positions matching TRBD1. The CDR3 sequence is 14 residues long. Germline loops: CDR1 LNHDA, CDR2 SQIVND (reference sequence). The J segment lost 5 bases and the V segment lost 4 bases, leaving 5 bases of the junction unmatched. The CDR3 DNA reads TGTGCCAGTAGTACGGGACAGGGTAGGACTGAAGCTTTCTTT. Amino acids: CASSTGQGRTEAFF.

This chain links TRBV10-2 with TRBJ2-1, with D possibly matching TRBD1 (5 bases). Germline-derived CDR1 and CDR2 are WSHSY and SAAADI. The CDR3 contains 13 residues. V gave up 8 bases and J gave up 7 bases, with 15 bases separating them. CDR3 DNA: TGCGCCAGCGGACACACGAAAGGGAATGAGCAGTTCTTC. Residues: CASGHTKGNEQFF.

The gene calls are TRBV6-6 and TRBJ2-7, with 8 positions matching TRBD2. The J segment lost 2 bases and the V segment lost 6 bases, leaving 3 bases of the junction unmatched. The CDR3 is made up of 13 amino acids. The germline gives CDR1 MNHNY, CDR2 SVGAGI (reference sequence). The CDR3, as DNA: TGTGCCAGCAGAAACGGGGGGGCCTACGAGCAGTACTTC. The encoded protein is CASRNGGAYEQYF.

CDR3 sequence: CASSALAPPQYF. The DNA of the CDR3 is TGTGCCAGTAGTGCCCTAGCGCCGCCCCAGTACTTC. The rearrangement joins TRBV19 to TRBJ2-5, with D possibly matching TRBD2 (6 bases). The CDR3 totals 12 residues. Deletions cut 5 bases from V and 9 bases from J, with 13 bases between. From germline, CDR1 is LNHDA and CDR2 SQIVND (reference sequence).

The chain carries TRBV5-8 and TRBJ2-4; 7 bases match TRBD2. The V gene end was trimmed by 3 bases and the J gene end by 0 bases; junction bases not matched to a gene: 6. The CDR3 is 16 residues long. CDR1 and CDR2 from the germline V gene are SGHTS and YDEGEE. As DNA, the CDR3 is TGTGCCAGCAGCTCGAGGGGAGGGCTAGCCAAAAACATTCAGTACTTC. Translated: CASSSRGGLAKNIQYF. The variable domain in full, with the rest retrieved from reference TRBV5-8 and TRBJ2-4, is EAGVTQSPTHLIKTRGQQATLRCSPISGHTSVYWYQQALGLGLQFLLWYDEGEERNRGNFPPRFSGRQFPNYSSELNVNALELEDSALYLCASSSRGGLAKNIQYFGAGTRLSVL.

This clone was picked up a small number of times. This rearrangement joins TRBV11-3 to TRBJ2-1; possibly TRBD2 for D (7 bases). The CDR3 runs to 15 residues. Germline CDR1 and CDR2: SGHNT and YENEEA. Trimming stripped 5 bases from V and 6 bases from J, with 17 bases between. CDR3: CASSLGGPLSNEQFF. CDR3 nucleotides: TGTGCCAGCAGCCTCGGGGGGCCCTTGAGCAATGAGCAGTTCTTC.

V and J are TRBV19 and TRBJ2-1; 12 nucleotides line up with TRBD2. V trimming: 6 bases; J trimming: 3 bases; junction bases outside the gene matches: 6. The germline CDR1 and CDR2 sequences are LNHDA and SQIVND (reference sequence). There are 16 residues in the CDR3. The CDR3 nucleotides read TGTGCCAGTAGCCTACTACTAGCGGGAGGCTACAATGAGCAGTTCTTC. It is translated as CASSLLLAGGYNEQFF.

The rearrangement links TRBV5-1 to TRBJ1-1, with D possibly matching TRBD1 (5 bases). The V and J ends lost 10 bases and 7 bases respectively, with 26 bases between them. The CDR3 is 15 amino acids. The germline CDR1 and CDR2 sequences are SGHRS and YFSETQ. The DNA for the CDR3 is TGCGCCTCTATTAGCGGGGACCGCCAACTTGGTGAAGCTTTCTTT. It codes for CASISGDRQLGEAFF.

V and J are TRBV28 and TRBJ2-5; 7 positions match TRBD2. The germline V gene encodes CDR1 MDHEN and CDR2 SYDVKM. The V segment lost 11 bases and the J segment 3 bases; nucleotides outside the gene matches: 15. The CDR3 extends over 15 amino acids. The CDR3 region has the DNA TGTGCCGTCCAAGCCCAAGAAAGCGGGAAAGAGACCCAGTACTTC. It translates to CAVQAQESGKETQYF.

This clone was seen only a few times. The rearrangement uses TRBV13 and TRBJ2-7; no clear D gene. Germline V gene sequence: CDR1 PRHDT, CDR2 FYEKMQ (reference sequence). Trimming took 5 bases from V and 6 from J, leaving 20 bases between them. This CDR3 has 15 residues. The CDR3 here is CASSPATRVRSEQYF. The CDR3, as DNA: TGTGCCAGCAGCCCCGCGACCCGAGTGCGGTCCGAGCAGTACTTC.